The 11 T cell receptor beta chains below were found in one sample sequenced in a study of metastatic and nonmetastatic thyroid tumors. Every patient underwent thyroid surgery untreated. TCRdb re-called the PCR reads via MiXCR. Among approximately 11,000 clones, more than 25% were seen once, and the ten largest hold 15% to 20%. The sample comprised tumor tissue. These receptors came from a female donor with papillary thyroid cancer or a benign thyroid nodule (not recorded which). Some clones in this sample may be carry-over from other donors' samples.

This clone showed up many times. A much larger clone lies one base from this, so it may be a read error. The same CDR3 also results from other DNA sequences found in this sample. The chain has TRBV9 and TRBJ1-6; D gene uncertain. V gave up 4 bases and J gave up 0 bases, with 11 bases separating them. From germline, CDR1 is SGDLS and CDR2 YYNGEE. This CDR3 comprises 16 residues. The CDR3 DNA is TGTGCCAGCAGCACAACGGCGAGCTCCTATAATTCACCCCTCCACTTT. Translated: CASSTTASSYNSPLHF.

This clone has a count of ten or more. The chain joins TRBV7-9 to TRBJ2-5; 7 bases fit TRBD1. With 5 bases clipped from V and 6 bases from J, the junction kept 15 bases outside the gene matches. CDR1 and CDR2 from the germline V gene are SEHNR and FQNEAQ (reference sequence). The CDR3 length is 16 residues. CDR3 DNA: TGTGCCAGCAGCCGGCCAATTACAGGGGTCGGGAAGACCCAGTACTTC. Translated: CASSRPITGVGKTQYF.

This clone was found many times. In nucleotides, the CDR3 is TGTGCCAGCAACAGACTAGCGGGAGGGCGAGAGACCCAGTACTTC. Its translation: CASNRLAGGRETQYF. The rearrangement uses TRBV5-5 and TRBJ2-5, with 14 bases aligning to TRBD2. This CDR3 has 15 residues. From germline, CDR1 is SGHKS and CDR2 YYEKEE (reference sequence). Losses at the gene ends were 6 bases for V and 4 bases for J; bases not matched to a gene: 5.

The rearrangement uses TRBV27 and TRBJ2-3, with 8 nucleotides matching TRBD2. Germline CDR1 is MNHEY and CDR2 is SMNVEV (reference sequence). Losses at the gene ends were 8 bases for V and 1 base for J; bases not matched to a gene: 8. The CDR3 extends over 15 amino acids. DNA for the CDR3: TGTGCCAGCCGCCCCCTAGCGGGCGGCACAGATACGCAGTATTTT. Residues: CASRPLAGGTDTQYF.

This clone was recorded many times. Being one base from a much bigger clone, this may be a read error. CDR3 in amino acids: CSAKGTANTGELFF. In DNA, the CDR3 is TGCAGTGCTAAGGGGACAGCAAACACCGGGGAGCTGTTTTTT. The chain combines TRBV20-1 with TRBJ2-2; 7 bases line up with TRBD1. The CDR3 totals 14 residues. Trimming at V came to 4 bases and at J to 2 bases, leaving 4 bases not matched to a gene. Germline loops: CDR1 DFQATT, CDR2 SNEGSKA (reference sequence).

The chain carries TRBV2 and TRBJ2-2; 11 bases fit TRBD2. After removal of 6 bases from V and 6 bases from J, the junction contained 3 bases not matched to a gene. This CDR3 contains 14 residues. Per germline, CDR1 SNHLY and CDR2 FYNNEI. The CDR3 here is CASRGTSGSGELFF. CDR3 DNA sequence: TGTGCCAGCAGGGGGACTAGCGGTTCCGGGGAGCTGTTTTTT.

The chain combines TRBV27 with TRBJ1-1; perhaps TRBD1 as D (6 bases). The V gene lost 7 bases and the J gene lost 6 bases, with 15 bases spanning the gap. This CDR3 is 13 amino acids long. Germline CDR1 and CDR2: MNHEY and SMNVEV (reference sequence). The chain's CDR3 is CASNPTGRAEAFF. As DNA, the CDR3 is TGTGCCAGCAATCCTACAGGGAGGGCTGAAGCTTTCTTT.

V and J are TRBV10-2 and TRBJ2-7; D is possibly TRBD2 (5 bases). Germline V gene sequence: CDR1 WSHSY, CDR2 SAAADI. V lost 5 bases and J lost 4, with 18 bases in between. The CDR3 is 15 residues long. CDR3 DNA sequence: TGCGCCAGCAGTCCCATAGCGCAATTCTCATACGAGCAGTACTTC. This codes for CASSPIAQFSYEQYF.

This clone was seen more than once but under ten times. The J gene is TRBJ2-7, the V gene TRBV6-2 or TRBV6-3; maybe TRBD1 (5 bases). CDR1 MNHEY and CDR2 SVGEGT come from the germline V gene. V was trimmed by 5 bases and J by 3 bases, leaving 11 bases between them. The CDR3 contains 13 residues. The CDR3 sequence is CASSSRAHYEQYF. The CDR3 region has the DNA TGTGCCAGCAGTAGCAGGGCCCACTACGAGCAGTACTTC.

The chain links TRBV24-1 to TRBJ2-1; D uncertain. The CDR3 runs 14 residues. Trimming removed 4 bases from V and 6 bases from J, with 12 bases in between. Germline assignment: CDR1 KGHDR and CDR2 SFDVKD. The DNA for the CDR3 is TGTGCCACCAGTGACCCAGCGAATGTCAATGAGCAGTTCTTC. It encodes CATSDPANVNEQFF.

This clone was recorded many times. V usage is TRBV28 and J usage is TRBJ1-1, with a tentative D call TRBD1 (5 bases). Per the germline V gene, CDR1 is MDHEN and CDR2 is SYDVKM. This CDR3 region has 15 residues. Trimming took 0 bases from V and 5 from J, leaving 13 bases between them. The CDR3 loop reads CASSLWAVTGTEAFF. CDR3 sequence (DNA): TGTGCCAGCAGTTTATGGGCAGTTACAGGAACTGAAGCTTTCTTT.